This passage covers 9 T cell receptor beta chains from one sample sequenced in a study of T cell responses to AZD1222 COVID-19 vaccine. The protocol was immunoSEQ multiplex PCR, while the TCRdb copy is restricted to in-frame clones and leaves out a portion. Of around 130,000 clones detected, roughly nine tenths appear once; the ten largest clones hold approximately 9.8%. Sequences were derived from peripheral blood, sampled 28 days after the second AZD1222 dose. The source of these receptors is an adult who received the AZD1222 COVID-19 vaccine.

The chain joins TRBV15 to TRBJ1-1, with TRBD1 as a possible D gene (5 bases). Trimming cost V 3 bases and J 1 base, with 15 bases left between them. Germline CDR1 reads LNHNV; CDR2 reads YYDKDF (reference sequence). This CDR3 spans 16 amino acids. Here the CDR3 DNA reads TGTGCCACCAGCAGCTCCTGGGGGGAAACGAACACTGAAGCTTTCTTT. Amino acid sequence: CATSSSWGETNTEAFF.

The rearrangement joins TRBV5-6 to TRBJ2-7; D is undetermined. Trimming stripped 4 bases from V and 2 bases from J, with 7 bases between. The CDR3 has 12 residues. Germline V gene sequence: CDR1 SGHDT, CDR2 YYEEEE. The CDR3, as DNA: TGTGCCAGCAGCCTGGCCCCCTACGAGCAGTACTTC. This translates into CASSLAPYEQYF.

The chain joins TRBV4-1 to TRBJ2-1; D is uncertain. Deletions cut 0 bases from V and 4 bases from J, with 13 bases between. The CDR3 loop spans 16 amino acids. The germline CDR1 and CDR2 sequences are MGHRA and YSYEKL. CDR3 nucleotides: TGCGCCAGCAGCCAAGAAACGGCGTTTACATACAATGAGCAGTTCTTC. As protein: CASSQETAFTYNEQFF.

V is TRBV5-4 and J is TRBJ2-1; perhaps D is TRBD1 or TRBD2 (7 bases each). Germline assignment: CDR1 SGHNT and CDR2 YYREEE (reference sequence). This CDR3 has 17 amino acids. Trimming removed 4 bases at V and 1 base at J, with 18 bases between. As DNA, the CDR3 is TGTGCCAGCAGCCCCTCAGGGGGAGGGCCTTCCTACAATGAGCAGTTCTTC. Encoded protein: CASSPSGGGPSYNEQFF.

This CDR3 reads CASSSGAGAGEQYF. For the CDR3, the DNA is TGTGCCAGCAGCTCCGGGGCTGGGGCAGGAGAGCAGTACTTC. The chain couples TRBV7-6 to TRBJ2-7; the D gene could be TRBD1 or TRBD2 (5 bases each). CDR1 is SGHVS and CDR2 is FNYEAQ in the germline V gene. This CDR3 has 14 amino acids. V was shortened by 4 bases and J by 7 bases, with 17 bases between the two germline ends.

The chain employs TRBV27 and TRBJ1-1; D is unresolved. Germline values: CDR1 MNHEY, CDR2 SMNVEV (reference sequence). The CDR3 has 13 residues. V lost 6 bases and J 3 bases, leaving 11 bases between the germline ends. CDR3 nucleotides: TGTGCCAGCAGCCAGGTCCTTTACACTGAAGCTTTCTTT. As protein: CASSQVLYTEAFF.

The V and J genes are TRBV3-1 (or the pseudogene TRBV3-2) and TRBJ2-6, with TRBD2 as a possible D gene (6 bases). The CDR3 consists of 15 residues. CDR1 and CDR2 from the germline V gene are LGHDT and YNNKEL (reference sequence). V shed 1 base and J shed 2 bases, with 6 bases lying between them. In DNA, the CDR3 is TGTGCCAGCAGCCAAGGCGGGGCTGGGGCCAACGTCCTGACTTTC. Protein: CASSQGGAGANVLTF.

The V and J genes are TRBV5-1 and TRBJ2-1; 10 nucleotides align to TRBD2. The germline V gene encodes CDR1 SGHRS and CDR2 YFSETQ. Losses at the gene ends were 4 bases for V and 9 bases for J; bases not matched to a gene: 13. This CDR3 has 16 residues. The DNA of the CDR3 is TGCGCCAGCAGCCAAGAAGCCGGGACTAGCGACGGTGAGCAGTTCTTC. The encoded protein is CASSQEAGTSDGEQFF.

The CDR3 region has the DNA TGTGCCAGCAGCAATCTTGCAGGCTACACTGAAGCTTTCTTT. Translation gives CASSNLAGYTEAFF. This sequence joins TRBV2 and TRBJ1-1; D is ambiguous. V was trimmed by 6 bases and J by 3 bases, leaving 14 bases between them. This CDR3 spans 14 amino acids. CDR1 is SNHLY, CDR2 FYNNEI, per germline.